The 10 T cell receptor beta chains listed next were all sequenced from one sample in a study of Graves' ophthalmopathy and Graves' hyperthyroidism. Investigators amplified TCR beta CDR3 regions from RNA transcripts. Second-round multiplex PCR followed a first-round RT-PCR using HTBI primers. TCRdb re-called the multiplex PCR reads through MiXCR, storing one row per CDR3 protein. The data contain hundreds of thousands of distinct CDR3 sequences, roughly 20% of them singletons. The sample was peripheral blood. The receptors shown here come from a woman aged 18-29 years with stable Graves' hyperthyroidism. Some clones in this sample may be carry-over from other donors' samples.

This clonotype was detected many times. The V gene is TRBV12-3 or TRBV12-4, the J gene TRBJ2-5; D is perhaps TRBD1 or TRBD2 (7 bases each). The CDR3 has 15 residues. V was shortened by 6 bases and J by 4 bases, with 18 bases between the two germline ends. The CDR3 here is CASRPSQGGGETQYF. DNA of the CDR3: TGTGCCAGCAGACCATCTCAGGGGGGGGGAGAGACCCAGTACTTC.

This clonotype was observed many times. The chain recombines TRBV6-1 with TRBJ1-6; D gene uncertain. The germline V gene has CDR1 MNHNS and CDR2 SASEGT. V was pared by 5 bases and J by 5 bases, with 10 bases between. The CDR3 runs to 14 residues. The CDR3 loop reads CASSPPRDNSPLHF. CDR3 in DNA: TGTGCCAGCAGTCCTCCGCGGGATAATTCACCCCTCCACTTT.

Here the CDR3 reads CASSFLVDTEAFF. The CDR3 nucleotides are TGTGCCAGCAGTTTTCTAGTGGACACTGAAGCTTTCTTT. V and J are TRBV12-3 or TRBV12-4 and TRBJ1-1; D is uncertain. The CDR3 has 13 residues. Trimming stripped 3 bases from V and 3 bases from J, with 8 bases between.

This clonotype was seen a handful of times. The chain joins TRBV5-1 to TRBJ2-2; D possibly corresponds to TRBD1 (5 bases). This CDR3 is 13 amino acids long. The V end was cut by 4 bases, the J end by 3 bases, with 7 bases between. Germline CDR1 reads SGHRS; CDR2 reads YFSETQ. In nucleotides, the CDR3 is TGCGCCAGCAGCCCGACAGACACCGGGGAGCTGTTTTTT. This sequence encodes CASSPTDTGELFF.

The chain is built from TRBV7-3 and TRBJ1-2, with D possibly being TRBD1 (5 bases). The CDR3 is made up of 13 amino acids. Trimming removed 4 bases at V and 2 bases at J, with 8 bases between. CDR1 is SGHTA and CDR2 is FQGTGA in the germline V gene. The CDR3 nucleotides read TGTGCCAGCAGCTGGGGCCCCAACTATGGCTACACCTTC. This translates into CASSWGPNYGYTF.

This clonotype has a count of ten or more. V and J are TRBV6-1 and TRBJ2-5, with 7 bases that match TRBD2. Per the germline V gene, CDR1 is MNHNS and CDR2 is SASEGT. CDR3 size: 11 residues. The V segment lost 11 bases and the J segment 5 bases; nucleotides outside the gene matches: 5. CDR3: CAGRTRETQYF. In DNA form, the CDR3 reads TGTGCCGGTCGGACTAGGGAGACCCAGTACTTC.

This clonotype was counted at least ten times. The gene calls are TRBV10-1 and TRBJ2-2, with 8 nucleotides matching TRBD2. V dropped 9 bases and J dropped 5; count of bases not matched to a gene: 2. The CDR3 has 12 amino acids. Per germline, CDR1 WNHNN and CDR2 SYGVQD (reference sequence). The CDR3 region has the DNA TGCGCCAGTCAGCGGGAGACCGGGGAGCTGTTTTTT. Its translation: CASQRETGELFF.

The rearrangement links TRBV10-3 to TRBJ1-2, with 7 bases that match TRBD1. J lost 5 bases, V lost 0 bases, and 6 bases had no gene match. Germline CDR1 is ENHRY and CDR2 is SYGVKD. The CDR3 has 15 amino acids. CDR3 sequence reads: CAISESVGGRYGYTF. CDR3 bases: TGTGCCATCAGTGAGTCTGTAGGGGGCAGATATGGCTACACCTTC.

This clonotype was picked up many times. The CDR3 sequence: CASSLSYFQLMNTEAFF. The CDR3 bases are TGTGCCAGCAGTTTATCGTACTTTCAGTTAATGAACACTGAAGCTTTCTTT. The genes are TRBV27 and TRBJ1-1; D ambiguous. Germline CDR1 and CDR2: MNHEY and SMNVEV (reference sequence). Deletions cut 0 bases from V and 0 bases from J, with 14 bases between. This CDR3 comprises 17 residues.

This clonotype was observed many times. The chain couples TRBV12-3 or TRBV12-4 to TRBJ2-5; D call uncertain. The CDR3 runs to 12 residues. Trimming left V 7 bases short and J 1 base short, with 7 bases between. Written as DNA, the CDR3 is TGTGCCAGCACACGGATCCAAGAGACCCAGTACTTC. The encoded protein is CASTRIQETQYF.